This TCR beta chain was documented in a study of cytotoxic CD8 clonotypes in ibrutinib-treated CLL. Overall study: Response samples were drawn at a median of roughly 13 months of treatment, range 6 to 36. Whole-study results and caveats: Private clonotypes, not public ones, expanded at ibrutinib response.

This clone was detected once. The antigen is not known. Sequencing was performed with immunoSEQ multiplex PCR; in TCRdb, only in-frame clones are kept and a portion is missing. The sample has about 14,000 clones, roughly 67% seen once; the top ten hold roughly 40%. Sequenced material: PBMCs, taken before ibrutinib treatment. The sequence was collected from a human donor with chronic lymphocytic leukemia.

Written as DNA, the CDR3 is TGCGCCAGCGGTCAATCCGGGACAGGGGCTGGGCATGGCTACACCTTC. Protein: CASGQSGTGAGHGYTF. The chain carries TRBV10-2 and TRBJ1-2; 10 nucleotides line up with TRBD1. The CDR3 covers 16 residues. V lost 8 bases to trimming and J lost 6 bases; unmatched junction nucleotides: 15. CDR1 WSHSY and CDR2 SAAADI come from the germline V gene.